This T cell receptor beta chain was observed in a study of blood T cells in healthy people across ages. Germline V gene data show CDR1 as MDHEN and CDR2 as SYDVKM. Trimming stripped 6 bases from V and 5 bases from J, with 16 bases between. CDR3 length: 14 residues. Primed by a sample-barcoded 5' primer and a J-beta primer mix, a second PCR proceeded for about 6 to 12 cycles. TCRdb re-analysed the 5' RACE reads in MiXCR, keeping a single row per CDR3 protein. The repertoire holds 630,000 or so distinct CDR3 sequences, with about 30% as singletons. Overall study findings and caveats: Expanded clonotype changes were possibly confounded by unknown donor CMV status.

This clonotype was seen ten or more times. The antigen remains undetermined. The sequence derives from a woman of 80 years or more in good health. Sample: blood. The V call is TRBV28, the J call TRBJ2-5, with D perhaps matching TRBD1 (6 bases). CDR3 sequence: CASRPGTFVETQYF. In nucleotides, the CDR3 is TGTGCCAGCAGGCCCGGGACATTTGTTGAGACCCAGTACTTC.